This entry is about one T cell receptor (beta chain). This sample stems from a study of technical replicates of blood from four donors. Some clones are missing from TCRdb's copy, which holds only in-frame ones; the method was immunoSEQ multiplex PCR. The data show around 15,000 clones, around 86% seen once. The CDR3 is 15 amino acids. Germline V gene data show CDR1 as SGDLS and CDR2 as YYNGEE. V was clipped by 7 bases and J by 4 bases; unmatched bases: 10. This sequence was found in a human donor in good health. Sequencing was done on a sample of PBMCs. The V gene is TRBV9, the J gene TRBJ2-2; 7 nucleotides agree with TRBD1. CDR3: CASALQTGTTGELFF. The CDR3 region has the DNA TGTGCCAGCGCCCTCCAGACAGGGACCACCGGGGAGCTGTTTTTT.